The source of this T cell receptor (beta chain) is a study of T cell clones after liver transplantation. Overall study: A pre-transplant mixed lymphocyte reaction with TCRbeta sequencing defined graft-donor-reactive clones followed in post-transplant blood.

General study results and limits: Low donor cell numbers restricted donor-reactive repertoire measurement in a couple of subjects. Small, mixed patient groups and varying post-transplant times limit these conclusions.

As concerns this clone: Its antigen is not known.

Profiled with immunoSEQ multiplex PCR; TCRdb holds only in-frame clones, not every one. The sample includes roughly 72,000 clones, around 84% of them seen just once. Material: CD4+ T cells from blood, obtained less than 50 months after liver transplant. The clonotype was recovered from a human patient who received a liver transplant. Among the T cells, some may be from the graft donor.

The CDR3 DNA reads as TGTGCCAGCAGCTCTTCTCGGGGGGTGGGCACAGATACGCAGTATTTT. Protein: CASSSSRGVGTDTQYF. The chain carries TRBV7-6 and TRBJ2-3, with 7 nucleotides matching TRBD2. The CDR3 contains 16 residues. Germline values: CDR1 SGHVS, CDR2 FNYEAQ. V gave up 4 bases and J gave up 1 base; unmatched junction bases: 8.